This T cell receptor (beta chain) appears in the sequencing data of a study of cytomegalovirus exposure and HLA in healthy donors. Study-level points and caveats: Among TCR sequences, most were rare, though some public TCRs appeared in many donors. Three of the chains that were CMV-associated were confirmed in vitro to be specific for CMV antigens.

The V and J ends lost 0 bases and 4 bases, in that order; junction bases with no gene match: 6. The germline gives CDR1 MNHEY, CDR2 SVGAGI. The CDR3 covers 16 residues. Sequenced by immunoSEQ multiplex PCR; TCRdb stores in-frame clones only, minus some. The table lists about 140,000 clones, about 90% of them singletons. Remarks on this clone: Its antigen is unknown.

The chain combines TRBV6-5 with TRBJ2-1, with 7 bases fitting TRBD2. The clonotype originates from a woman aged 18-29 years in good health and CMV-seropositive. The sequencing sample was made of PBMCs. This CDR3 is CASSYSFRGGYNEQFF. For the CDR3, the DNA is TGTGCCAGCAGTTACTCGTTCCGCGGGGGTTACAATGAGCAGTTCTTC.